This T cell receptor beta chain comes out of a study of regulatory T cells in long-lasting Graves disease. Regarding the study as a whole: Graves' patients with persistent disease showed TCR diversity lower than patients newly diagnosed. Public clonotype sharing was higher in persistent than newly diagnosed patients.

Time point indicated: newly diagnosed GD, antithyroid drugs for less than 3 months. The TCR library was prepared using RNA isolated from PBMCs. Diagnosing Graves' disease relied on the American Thyroid Association guidelines. A word on this clonotype: Its antigen is not known. A read error may explain this, as a much larger clone is one base away.

The CDR3 runs to 18 residues. Per germline, CDR1 SGHRS and CDR2 YFSETQ. CDR3-region Arm-PCR and iRepertoire HTBI primers produced the TCR beta libraries. In the original processing: Samples jointly harbored about 62 TRBV and over 13 TRBJ segments. From the multiplex PCR reads, TCRdb called clonotypes with MiXCR, one entry per CDR3 protein. It is TCRdb's table, rather than the study itself, that gives the V and J calls and clone size. The table has over 300,000 distinct CDR3 sequences, around a sixth seen once; the top ten hold roughly 20%. Sequencing was performed on peripheral blood mononuclear cells (PBMCs), taken at new diagnosis, from a patient treated with antithyroid drugs. The clonotype was recovered from a female donor with Graves disease. The chain carries TRBV5-1 and TRBJ2-2; 9 bases match TRBD2. The CDR3 bases are TGCGCCAGCAGCTTGGTTCGACTAGCGGCGACGAACACCGGGGAGCTGCTTTTT. Protein product: CASSLVRLAATNTGELLF.